The 25 T cell receptor beta chains below come from one sample, sequenced in a study of blood T cells in healthy people across ages. Alongside a J-beta primer mix, a sample-barcoded 5' primer served in a second PCR lasting about 6 to 12 cycles. TCRdb recomputed calls from the 5' RACE reads with MiXCR, one row per CDR3 protein. Seen here are 780,000 or so distinct CDR3 sequences, roughly 53% observed once, and the top ten hold under 50%. Source material: blood. Every receptor here comes from an older man in good health.

CDR3 protein: CSASPPTSGRETQYF. CDR3 sequence (DNA): TGCAGTGCTAGCCCCCCGACTAGCGGACGAGAGACCCAGTACTTC. The V call is TRBV20-1, the J call TRBJ2-5, with 9 nucleotides matching TRBD2. The germline gives CDR1 DFQATT, CDR2 SNEGSKA (reference sequence). V was pared by 3 bases and J by 4 bases, with 9 bases of the junction left unmatched. CDR3 size: 15 residues.

The count of this clonotype is one. The J gene is TRBJ2-1, the V gene TRBV2; a possible D gene is TRBD1 (6 bases). The end of the DNA is better explained by TRBJ2-7, so the J call may be wrong. The length of the CDR3 is 14 residues. Germline CDR1 is SNHLY and CDR2 is FYNNEI. CDR3 region: CARTRGSSYNEQYF. DNA of the CDR3: TGTGCCAGGACCAGGGGCTCCTCCTACAATGAGCAGTACTTC.

The chain is built from TRBV11-1 and TRBJ2-5, with 12 nucleotides matching TRBD1. The J call may be mistaken, given a closer DNA end match to TRBJ2-7. CDR3 length: 14 amino acids. The germline V gene has CDR1 SGHAT and CDR2 FQDESV (reference sequence). CDR3 coding DNA: TGTGCCAGCAGCCCACGGGACAGGGGGCGCGAGCAGTACTTC. Translated: CASSPRDRGREQYF.

This clonotype was counted once. This rearrangement joins TRBV12-5 to TRBJ2-7; a possible D gene is TRBD1 (6 bases). The length of the CDR3 is 14 residues. Germline CDR1 LGHNT, CDR2 FRNRAP. Trimming cost V 3 bases and J 3 bases, with 12 bases left between them. CDR3: CASGFTTQGYEQYF. DNA of the CDR3: TGTGCTAGTGGTTTTACGACACAGGGCTACGAGCAGTACTTC.

The V and J genes are TRBV10-3 and TRBJ2-5; TRBD1 agrees at 9 bases. Unmatched junction bases numbered 6, after V lost 5 bases and J lost 5 bases. CDR1 and CDR2 (germline): ENHRY, SYGVKD. The CDR3 extends over 14 amino acids. CDR3 protein: CAISPGQGGETQYF. The CDR3 nucleotides read TGTGCCATCAGTCCGGGACAGGGAGGGGAGACCCAGTACTTC.

This clonotype was found a few times. The genes are TRBV15 and TRBJ2-7, with 10 bases matching TRBD1. The V gene end was trimmed by 1 base and the J gene end by 4 bases; junction bases not matched to a gene: 1. Germline V gene lookup returns CDR1 LNHNV and CDR2 YYDKDF (reference sequence). The CDR3 consists of 14 residues. For the CDR3, the DNA is TGTGCCACCAGCAGAGTGGGACAGGGGTACGAGCAGTACTTC. Translating gives CATSRVGQGYEQYF.

The sample holds one count of this clonotype. The gene calls are TRBV6-1 and TRBJ1-5, with 10 nucleotides matching TRBD1. The CDR3 spans 15 residues. After removal of 2 bases from V and 11 bases from J, the junction contained 9 bases not matched to a gene. Germline V CDR1 and CDR2: MNHNS, SASEGT. CDR3 nucleotides: TGTGCCAGCAGTGAATACGGGACAGGGGTCTCGGCCCAGCATTTT. Amino acids: CASSEYGTGVSAQHF.

The chain is built from TRBV3-1 and TRBJ2-5; D is perhaps TRBD1 (5 bases). The CDR3 covers 12 residues. CDR1 is LGHDT and CDR2 is YNNKEL in the germline V gene (reference sequence). Trimming left V 0 bases short and J 11 bases short, with 10 bases between. The CDR3 region has the DNA TGTGCCAGCAGCCAAGATCCAGGGTGGCAGTACTTC. This gives the protein CASSQDPGWQYF.

This chain links TRBV20-1 with TRBJ2-3, with 7 bases that match TRBD2. The germline CDR1 and CDR2 sequences are DFQATT and SNEGSKA (reference sequence). The junction had 16 bases not matched to a gene; V was cut back by 5 bases and J by 14 bases. The CDR3 length is 13 residues. The CDR3 coding sequence is TGCAGTGCTTCGTCTAGCGGAGACGGATACGCGTATTTT. Amino acid sequence: CSASSSGDGYAYF.

The count of this clonotype is one. The chain carries TRBV29-1 and TRBJ1-1; 7 nucleotides line up with TRBD1. CDR1 SQVTM and CDR2 ANQGSEA come from the germline V gene. This CDR3 comprises 13 residues. V lost 2 bases to trimming and J lost 5 bases; unmatched junction nucleotides: 5. The CDR3 sequence is CSVESQGGTEAFF. DNA of the CDR3: TGCAGCGTTGAAAGTCAGGGGGGAACTGAAGCTTTCTTT. The whole variable domain, remainder taken from reference TRBV29-1 and TRBJ1-1, is SAVISQKPSRDICQRGTSLTIQCQVDSQVTMMFWYRQQPGQSLTLIATANQGSEATYESGFVIDKFPISRPNLTFSTLTVSNMSPEDSSIYLCSVESQGGTEAFFGQGTRLTVV.

The J gene is TRBJ2-7, the V gene TRBV7-9; TRBD2 matches at 10 bases. Germline CDR1 SEHNR, CDR2 FQNEAQ (reference sequence). V dropped 1 base and J dropped 4; count of bases not matched to a gene: 4. The CDR3 is made up of 15 amino acids. The CDR3 is CASSLGPSGSYEQYF. The DNA of the CDR3 is TGTGCCAGCAGCTTAGGTCCTAGCGGGAGTTACGAGCAGTACTTC.

V is TRBV9 and J is TRBJ2-7; 10 bases match TRBD2. Germline lookup yields CDR1 SGDLS and CDR2 YYNGEE. V lost 2 bases to trimming and J lost 2 bases; unmatched junction nucleotides: 7. CDR3 size: 16 residues. The CDR3, as DNA: TGTGCCAGCAGCGTGGGATGGACTAGCGGAACCTACGAGCAGTACTTC. Amino acids: CASSVGWTSGTYEQYF.

V and J are TRBV9 and TRBJ2-4; TRBD2 is a possible D gene (6 bases). The J call may not be correct, given that the DNA end is closer to TRBJ2-7. Per germline, CDR1 SGDLS and CDR2 YYNGEE. This CDR3 is built from 15 residues. CDR3 residues: CASSVDVSGRYEQYF. In DNA form, the CDR3 reads TGTGCCAGCAGCGTAGATGTTAGCGGACGCTACGAGCAGTACTTC.

This clonotype was detected only once. The chain is built from TRBV19 and TRBJ2-3; 9 bases match TRBD2. This CDR3 has 19 amino acids. The junction had 13 bases not matched to a gene; V was cut back by 0 bases and J by 3 bases. Germline V CDR1 and CDR2: LNHDA, SQIVND (reference sequence). The CDR3 bases are TGTGCCAGTAGTATAGATCTTGGGCTCCTAGCGGGATGGACAGATACGCAGTATTTT. As protein: CASSIDLGLLAGWTDTQYF.

The V gene is TRBV11-2, the J gene TRBJ2-1; 11 bases map to TRBD2. This CDR3 has 16 amino acids. CDR1 and CDR2 from the germline V gene are SGHAT and FQNNGV. J was trimmed by 6 bases and V by 5 bases; bases with no gene match: 9. The CDR3 is CASSKGTSGAPNEQFF. The CDR3 DNA follows: TGTGCCAGCAGCAAAGGGACTAGCGGCGCCCCCAATGAGCAGTTCTTC.

J is TRBJ2-1 and V is TRBV6-5; 10 nucleotides align to TRBD2. The CDR3 covers 16 residues. V was clipped by 5 bases and J by 0 bases; unmatched bases: 4. The V gene's germline CDR1 is MNHEY and CDR2 SVGAGI. As DNA, the CDR3 is TGTGCCAGCAGTAACCCTAGCGGGGGCTCCTACAATGAGCAGTTCTTC. Its protein product is CASSNPSGGSYNEQFF.

The chain carries TRBV27 and TRBJ2-3, with TRBD2 matching 7 bases. The length of the CDR3 is 14 residues. The trim removed 3 bases at V and 6 bases at J, leaving 6 bases unmatched. Germline V gene data show CDR1 as MNHEY and CDR2 as SMNVEV (reference sequence). Here the CDR3 reads CASSFVSGGDTQYF. The CDR3 DNA is TGTGCCAGCAGTTTTGTCTCCGGGGGGGATACGCAGTATTTT.

This clonotype showed up many times. The chain recombines TRBV6-1 with TRBJ2-1; D is uncertain. The CDR3 sequence is 14 residues long. Germline assignment: CDR1 MNHNS and CDR2 SASEGT. Trimming pared 7 bases from V and 0 bases from J, leaving 10 bases between. CDR3 bases: TGTGCCAGCAACCCGCAAACCTCCTACAATGAGCAGTTCTTC. Translation gives CASNPQTSYNEQFF.

This clonotype has just one count. The V call is TRBV20-1, the J call TRBJ2-7, with D unclear. This CDR3 contains 13 residues. V was clipped by 6 bases and J by 5 bases, with 17 bases between them. Germline assignment: CDR1 DFQATT and CDR2 SNEGSKA (reference sequence). CDR3 sequence: CSALPAENHEQYF. CDR3 DNA: TGCAGTGCCCTACCGGCAGAGAACCACGAGCAGTACTTC.

The V and J genes are TRBV6-2 or TRBV6-3 and TRBJ2-7, with 9 bases identical to TRBD2. The V gene's germline CDR1 is MNHEY and CDR2 SVGEGT. The junction had 16 bases not matched to a gene; V was cut back by 5 bases and J by 5 bases. This CDR3 comprises 17 residues. This CDR3 reads CASSRHLSSGSNDEQYF. In DNA, the CDR3 is TGTGCCAGCAGTCGACACCTTAGTAGCGGGAGTAACGACGAGCAGTACTTC.

This clonotype was detected only a few times. The gene calls are TRBV29-1 and TRBJ2-1; D perhaps matches TRBD2 (5 bases). The better agreement between TRBJ2-7 and the DNA end casts doubt on the J call. This CDR3 is 14 amino acids long. Germline V gives CDR1 SQVTM, CDR2 ANQGSEA. The CDR3 DNA reads as TGCAGCGTGGTCCAGCGGAGCTCCTACAATGAGCAGTACTTC. Amino acid sequence: CSVVQRSSYNEQYF.

V usage is TRBV9 and J usage is TRBJ1-5; D unresolved. The V gene lost 3 bases and the J gene lost 0 bases, with 7 bases spanning the gap. In germline, CDR1 is SGDLS, CDR2 YYNGEE. This CDR3 spans 14 amino acids. CDR3 in amino acids: CASSDPISNQPQHF. DNA of the CDR3: TGTGCCAGCAGCGACCCCATTAGCAATCAGCCCCAGCATTTT.

The V and J genes are TRBV9 and TRBJ2-7; 14 bases align to TRBD2. The CDR3 runs 18 residues. The V segment lost 0 bases and the J segment 0 bases; nucleotides outside the gene matches: 5. Germline CDR1 reads SGDLS; CDR2 reads YYNGEE. The CDR3 bases are TGTGCCAGCAGCGTAGGAGGACTAGCGGGAGGAAGCTCCTACGAGCAGTACTTC. Amino acid sequence: CASSVGGLAGGSSYEQYF.

This clonotype was observed a few times. This chain connects TRBV20-1 to TRBJ2-5, with 7 bases lining up with TRBD1. The CDR3 spans 16 residues. Losses at the gene ends were 6 bases for V and 0 bases for J; bases not matched to a gene: 13. The germline gives CDR1 DFQATT, CDR2 SNEGSKA (reference sequence). The DNA for the CDR3 is TGCAGTGCCCGCCTCCCGGGACAGAAGTACCAAGAGACCCAGTACTTC. Its translation: CSARLPGQKYQETQYF.

This sequence joins TRBV18 and TRBJ2-1, with D perhaps matching TRBD2 (5 bases). The CDR3 covers 13 residues. The V gene lost 7 bases and the J gene lost 4 bases, with 11 bases spanning the gap. From germline, CDR1 is KGHSH and CDR2 LQKENI. Here the CDR3 reads CASYASLYNEQFF. DNA for the CDR3: TGTGCCAGCTATGCTAGCCTATACAATGAGCAGTTCTTC.